What follows is one T cell receptor (beta chain) and its context. This sample was taken from a study of blood T cell repertoires in COVID-19. Study in general: Sites across the United States, Italy and Spain contributed samples from acute and convalescent COVID-19. The cDNA or gDNA used as material had been derived from T cells, B-cell-depleted T cells, or PBMCs.

As processed by the authors: The authors estimated nucleated cell counts from reference gene primer amplification. Only in-frame clones appear in the TCRdb table, and some are missing; sequencing was by immunoSEQ multiplex PCR. V and J calls and clone size are given by that table; D and trimming were obtained from the DNA. The table lists around 300,000 clones, 86% of them singletons, with 2% to 2.5% in the top ten. This CDR3 has 14 amino acids. V shed 2 bases, J shed 6 bases, and the junction held 0 bases outside the gene matches. Per the germline V gene, CDR1 is SGHNT and CDR2 is YYREEE (reference sequence).

Sequencing input: peripheral blood. The TCR was taken from a woman in her twenties or thirties who had recovered from COVID-19. The rearrangement uses TRBV5-4 and TRBJ2-1, with 12 bases matching TRBD2. The CDR3 here is CASSLLAGGNEQFF. In nucleotides, the CDR3 is TGTGCCAGCAGCTTACTAGCGGGAGGCAATGAGCAGTTCTTC. Filled out from reference TRBV5-4 and TRBJ2-1, the complete variable domain reads ETGVTQSPTHLIKTRGQQVTLRCSSQSGHNTVSWYQQALGQGPQFIFQYYREEENGRGNFPPRFSGLQFPNYSSELNVNALELDDSALYLCASSLLAGGNEQFFGPGTRLTVL.